Listed below are T cell receptor beta chains from one sample, sequenced in a study of shared clonotypes between healthy human individuals. Assay: immunoSEQ multiplex PCR; the TCRdb copy retains only in-frame clones and omits some. The table records over 75,000 clones, approximately 70% of them present only once. The sequencing sample was made of memory CD8+ T cells sorted from blood. These receptors came from a young man in good health. The CDR3 runs from the conserved cysteine through the conserved F or W. D genes are given only for firm matches. The size entry is marked missing in some rows and otherwise reads once, few, many or a size class.

>many|TRBJ2-3|TRBV4-1|NA
TGCGCCAGCAGCCAAGATGGGTCACTAGGGCTGTTTTCGGATACGCAGTATTTT
CASSQDGSLGLFSDTQYF
>NA|TRBJ2-3|TRBV5-4|TRBD2
TGTGCCAGCAGCGCCGCGGGGGGCACAGATACGCAGTATTTT
CASSAAGGTDTQYF
>NA|TRBJ2-1|TRBV7-8|TRBD2
TGTGCCAGCAACAAGCGGGTTGGCGGGAGGGCCAACAATGAGCAGTTCTTC
CASNKRVGGRANNEQFF
>NA|TRBJ1-4|TRBV5-6|TRBD1
TGTGCCAGCAGCTTTCAGGGGGCGGCTAATGAAAAACTGTTTTTT
CASSFQGAANEKLFF
>NA|TRBJ2-1|TRBV7-2|TRBD2
TGTGCCAGCAGCTCCAGTTCTAGCGGGGCCTACAATGAGCAGTTCTTC
CASSSSSSGAYNEQFF
>NA|TRBJ2-7|TRBV28|NA
TGTGCCGTCGCCAGGGCCTCCTACGAGCAGTACTTC
CAVARASYEQYF
>NA|TRBJ2-7|TRBV7-8|NA
TGTGCCAGCAGCTTAGGGCCTAGAATTCCCTACGAGCAGTACTTC
CASSLGPRIPYEQYF
>NA|TRBJ2-2|TRBV19|NA
TGTGCCAGTAGTATAGCGAGGTTTGGAGCCGGGGAGCTGTTTTTT
CASSIARFGAGELFF
>NA|TRBJ2-1|TRBV4-2|TRBD2
TGTGCCAGCAGCCAAGACGGTACTAGCGGACAGCCCTACAATGAGCAGTTCTTC
CASSQDGTSGQPYNEQFF
>NA|TRBJ2-5|TRBV7-7|TRBD2
TGTGCCAGCAGCCCGGGGGCCTCGGGACTAGCGGGATCCGCAGAGACCCAGTACTTC
CASSPGASGLAGSAETQYF
>NA|TRBJ2-1|TRBV28|TRBD2
TGTGCCAGCAGCTTTAGCGGGGAAAACAATGAGCAGTTCTTC
CASSFSGENNEQFF
>NA|TRBJ2-2|TRBV11-2|NA
TGTGCCAGCAGCTCCAATCGGGTTGGGGGTTACACCGGGGAGCTGTTTTTT
CASSSNRVGGYTGELFF
>NA|TRBJ2-7|TRBV28|NA
TGTGCCAGCAGTTCTTTATCCTACGAGCAGTACTTC
CASSSLSYEQYF
>NA|TRBJ2-3|TRBV6-5|TRBD1
TGTGCCAGCAGTTACTCGGCAGGGGGAGCAGATACGCAGTATTTT
CASSYSAGGADTQYF
>NA|TRBJ2-2|TRBV27|NA
TGTGCCAGCAGTTTACGTGGAGGTCCGAACACCGGGGAGCTGTTTTTT
CASSLRGGPNTGELFF
>NA|TRBJ2-3|TRBV18|NA
TGTGCCAGCTCACCACAGACAGATACGCAGTATTTT
CASSPQTDTQYF
>NA|TRBJ2-7|TRBV27|NA
TGTGCCAGCAGCCGAGTGGGGGGATACGAGCAGTACTTC
CASSRVGGYEQYF
>NA|TRBJ2-1|TRBV29-1|TRBD1
TGCAGCGCCGACAGGGCGGCGGATGAGCAGTTCTTC
CSADRAADEQFF
>NA|TRBJ2-3|TRBV7-9|NA
TGTGCCAGCAGCTTAGTTGGGGGGACAGATACGCAGTATTTT
CASSLVGGTDTQYF
>NA|TRBJ1-4|TRBV28|NA
TGTGCCAGCAGCCCCGATCGGCCAAATGAAAAACTGTTTTTT
CASSPDRPNEKLFF
>NA|TRBJ2-7|TRBV30|NA
TGTGCCTGGAGTGTAAACCACGAGCAGTACTTC
CAWSVNHEQYF
>NA|TRBJ1-2|TRBV5-5|NA
TGTGCCAGCAGCTCCTCTTCATCTCACAGGGTTGATCATGGCTACACCTTC
CASSSSSSHRVDHGYTF
>NA|TRBJ1-2|TRBV4-2|TRBD1
TGTGCCAGCAGCCAAGATGTAGTGGGACAGAGCTATGGCTACACCTTC
CASSQDVVGQSYGYTF
>many|TRBJ2-7|TRBV6-5|NA
TGTGCCAGCAGTTACTCGACGGTGGCGGGTTTTTACGAGCAGTACTTC
CASSYSTVAGFYEQYF
>NA|TRBJ2-5|TRBV4-1|NA
TGCGCCAGCAGCCCGACCCCGGGGGCACCTGAGACCCAGTACTTC
CASSPTPGAPETQYF
>NA|TRBJ2-7|TRBV6-5|TRBD1
TGTGCCAGCAGTCCGACAGGGGCGGGGTACGAGCAGTACTTC
CASSPTGAGYEQYF
>NA|TRBJ2-7|TRBV6-1|NA
TGTGCCAGCAGCCGGGACCACTCCTACGAGCAGTACTTC
CASSRDHSYEQYF
>NA|TRBJ2-7|TRBV29-1|NA
TGCAGCGTTGCGAGACAGAACTACGAGCAGTACTTC
CSVARQNYEQYF
>NA|TRBJ2-3|TRBV4-1|NA
TGCGCCAGCAGCCACGGACAGACAGATACGCAGTATTTT
CASSHGQTDTQYF
>NA|TRBJ2-1|TRBV25-1|TRBD1
TGTGCCAGCAGTGAACCCGGACAGGGTCACAATGAGCAGTTCTTC
CASSEPGQGHNEQFF
>NA|TRBJ2-6|TRBV6-4|NA
TGTGCCAGCAGTGCTTCGGACGCGGGGTCCGGGGCCAACGTCCTGACTTTC
CASSASDAGSGANVLTF
>NA|TRBJ1-1|TRBV29-1|NA
TGCAGCGTTCTGCCTGGGAACACTGAAGCTTTCTTT
CSVLPGNTEAFF
>NA|TRBJ2-7|TRBV11-2|NA
TGTGCCAGCAGCTTAGATATCCCGAGGTACTCCTACGAGCAGTACTTC
CASSLDIPRYSYEQYF
>NA|TRBJ1-2|TRBV5-1|NA
TGCGCCAGCAGCTTCACCTTCGGACAGTCCTATGGCTACACCTTC
CASSFTFGQSYGYTF
>NA|TRBJ1-5|TRBV10-3|NA
TGTGCCATCAGTGACGCCGACAGGCTCCAGCCCCAGCATTTT
CAISDADRLQPQHF
>few|TRBJ1-4|TRBV2|NA
TGTGCCAGCAGTGAGGCCGGGACCTATGGGGAAAAACTGTTTTTT
CASSEAGTYGEKLFF
>NA|TRBJ2-1|TRBV7-5|NA
TGTGCCAGAAGCGAAAGGGGGGGGCCCTCCTACAATGAGCAGTTCTTC
CARSERGGPSYNEQFF
>NA|TRBJ1-1|TRBV7-8|NA
TGTGCCAGCAGCCCCAGCACTGAAGCTTTCTTT
CASSPSTEAFF
>NA|TRBJ2-2|TRBV6-5|NA
TGTGCCAGCAGTTTGGCCGGGGAGCTGTTTTTT
CASSLAGELFF
>NA|TRBJ2-7|TRBV5-6|NA
TGTGCCAGCAGCTTCTGGAGGGTTAGGACCTACGAGCAGTACTTC
CASSFWRVRTYEQYF
>NA|TRBJ2-7|TRBV28|NA
TGTGCCACCGGCGGGACCTCCTACGAGCAGTACTTC
CATGGTSYEQYF
>few|TRBJ2-5|TRBV30|NA
TGTGCCTGGACCCGAGACCAAGAGACCCAGTACTTC
CAWTRDQETQYF
>NA|TRBJ2-7|TRBV9|TRBD2
TGTGCCAGCAGCGTAGAGGCTAGCGGTTCCTACGAGCAGTACTTC
CASSVEASGSYEQYF
>NA|TRBJ2-1|TRBV15|NA
TGTGCCACCAGCAGAGGGTCGGGGGGCAATAATGAGCAGTTCTTC
CATSRGSGGNNEQFF
>NA|TRBJ2-1|TRBV11-2|NA
TGTGCCAGCAGCTTATACCCCGAGACTGGAAATGAGCAGTTCTTC
CASSLYPETGNEQFF
>NA|TRBJ1-5|TRBV19|TRBD1
TGTGCCAGTAGTCTTTTCGGAACAGGGGTGGGCAATCAGCCCCAGCATTTT
CASSLFGTGVGNQPQHF
>NA|TRBJ1-3|TRBV2|NA
TGTGCCAGCACCCTGGGGCAGACTGGAAACACCATATATTTT
CASTLGQTGNTIYF
>NA|TRBJ1-1|TRBV25-1|NA
TGTGCCAGCAGTGAATACGGGGACTTGAACACTGAAGCTTTCTTT
CASSEYGDLNTEAFF
>NA|TRBJ1-1|TRBV4-1|NA
TGCGCCAGCAGCCCTAGCAACACTGAAGCTTTCTTT
CASSPSNTEAFF
>NA|TRBJ2-2|TRBV19|TRBD1
TGTGCCAGTAGTCCGCGATATGGGGCCCCGGGACAGACGAACACCGGGGAGCTGTTTTTT
CASSPRYGAPGQTNTGELFF
>NA|TRBJ2-7|TRBV6-5|NA
TGTGCCAGCAGTGAGGCCTACGAGCAGTACTTC
CASSEAYEQYF
>NA|TRBJ2-1|TRBV9|NA
TGTGCCAGCAGCGTAGCCGCCGGCAATGAGCAGTTCTTC
CASSVAAGNEQFF
>NA|TRBJ1-2|TRBV19|NA
TGTGCCAGTAGTATCACCCGTGGGGGTCGGCAGGGCTCCTCTTCCTATGGCTACACCTTC
CASSITRGGRQGSSSYGYTF
>NA|TRBJ2-7|TRBV6-5|TRBD2
TGTGCCAGCCTTCGGCGGGAGCCCTACGAGCAGTACTTC
CASLRREPYEQYF
>NA|TRBJ2-7|TRBV5-1|NA
TGCGCCAGCAGCTTGGGCTCTTACGGGAATAGGAGCTCCTACGAGCAGTACTTC
CASSLGSYGNRSSYEQYF
>many|TRBJ1-5|TRBV28|NA
TGTGCCAGCAGTTCGTATTGGCAATCGGATCAGCCCCAGCATTTT
CASSSYWQSDQPQHF
>NA|TRBJ1-5|TRBV6-5|TRBD1
TGTGCCAGCAGTCCCGGGACAGGGGAAGGGAAGCCCCAGCATTTT
CASSPGTGEGKPQHF
>few|TRBJ2-7|TRBV29-1|NA
TGCAGCGTGGGAGGGCAGGGGAACTACGAGCAGTACTTC
CSVGGQGNYEQYF